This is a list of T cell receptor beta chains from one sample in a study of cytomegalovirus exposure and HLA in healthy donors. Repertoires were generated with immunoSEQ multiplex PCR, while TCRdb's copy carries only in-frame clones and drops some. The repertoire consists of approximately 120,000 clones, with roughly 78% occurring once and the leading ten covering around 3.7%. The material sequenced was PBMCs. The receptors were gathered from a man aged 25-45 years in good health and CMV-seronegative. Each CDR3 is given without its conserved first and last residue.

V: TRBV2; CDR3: ASSGLGGEQY
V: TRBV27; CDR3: ASSTGVFDTQY
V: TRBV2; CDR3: ASREQGDQPQH
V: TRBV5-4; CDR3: ASSLTGSYGYT
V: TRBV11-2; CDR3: ASSIRTGTDTQY
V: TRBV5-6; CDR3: ASSLEGGNQPQH
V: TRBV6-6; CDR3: ASSYSRWEQY
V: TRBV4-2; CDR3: ASSQDLNTGVTNYGYT
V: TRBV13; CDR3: ASSLGGLSTDTQY
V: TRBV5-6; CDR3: ASSRTGRHGYT
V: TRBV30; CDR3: AWGGQNQPQH
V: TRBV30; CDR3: AWSVLGEANTEAF
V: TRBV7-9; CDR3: ASSAWDRNTEAF
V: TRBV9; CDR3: ASSLTGTDTQY
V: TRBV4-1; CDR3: ASSQAGGKGSPLH
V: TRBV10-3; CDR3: ATTNSDRNYGYT
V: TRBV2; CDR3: ASSADRGGEAF
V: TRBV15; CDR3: ATSTRQVLNTEAF
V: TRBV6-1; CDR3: ASSPGTVGNSPLH
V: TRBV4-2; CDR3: ASSQPGGGGDEQF
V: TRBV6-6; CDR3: ASSYPLNDGTDTQY
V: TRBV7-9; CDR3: ASSFASDTQY
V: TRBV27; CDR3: ASSWLGATF
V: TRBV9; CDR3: ASSEGGGGAYEQY